These 11 T cell receptor beta chains came from one sample sequenced in a study of cytomegalovirus exposure and HLA in healthy donors. In the PCR, 60 Vbeta and 13 Jbeta primers were used. Generated by immunoSEQ multiplex PCR, the TCRdb table keeps only in-frame clones and is missing some. Among approximately 150,000 clones listed, around 86% were seen once. Sequencing input: PBMCs. All receptors derive from a human donor in good health.

The genes are TRBV6-1 and TRBJ1-1, with TRBD1 matching 7 bases. Germline CDR1 MNHNS, CDR2 SASEGT. This CDR3 has 14 amino acids. The V gene end was trimmed by 7 bases and the J gene end by 4 bases; junction bases not matched to a gene: 9. The chain's CDR3 is CASTETGVVTEAFF. CDR3 sequence (DNA): TGTGCCAGCACCGAAACAGGGGTTGTCACTGAAGCTTTCTTT.

The rearrangement joins TRBV5-6 to TRBJ2-2; 9 positions agree with TRBD1. V was pared by 5 bases and J by 5 bases, with 7 bases of the junction left unmatched. Germline lookup yields CDR1 SGHDT and CDR2 YYEEEE. The CDR3 is 15 residues long. In DNA, the CDR3 is TGTGCCAGCAGGTCGGGACAGGGAGGTACCGGGGAGCTGTTTTTT. Its protein is CASRSGQGGTGELFF.

The chain joins TRBV4-3 to TRBJ2-1; a weak D match, TRBD2 (5 bases). From germline, CDR1 is LGHNA and CDR2 YSLEER. The CDR3 is made up of 15 amino acids. Trimming left V 3 bases short and J 3 bases short, with 12 bases between. The CDR3 bases are TGCGCCAGCAGCCAGGCGCGGGTTGGCTACAATGAGCAGTTCTTC. It yields the protein CASSQARVGYNEQFF.

This chain links TRBV10-3 with TRBJ1-1; D unresolved. The V and J ends lost 7 bases and 1 base respectively, with 7 bases between them. CDR1 and CDR2 from the germline V gene are ENHRY and SYGVKD. The CDR3 contains 12 residues. The CDR3 DNA follows: TGTGCCATCAACTCAGGGAACACTGAAGCTTTCTTT. Protein product: CAINSGNTEAFF.

The chain joins TRBV5-5 to TRBJ1-1; D unclear. V lost 2 bases to trimming and J lost 0 bases, with 8 bases between them. CDR1 is SGHKS, CDR2 YYEKEE, per germline (reference sequence). CDR3 size: 14 residues. CDR3 sequence: CASSLSLMNTEAFF. The DNA of the CDR3 is TGTGCCAGCAGCTTAAGCCTCATGAACACTGAAGCTTTCTTT.

The chain couples TRBV6-4 to TRBJ1-4, with 10 bases lining up with TRBD1. Germline V gene sequence: CDR1 MRHNA, CDR2 SNTAGT. V was clipped by 6 bases and J by 9 bases; unmatched bases: 7. CDR3 length equals 14 residues. In nucleotides, the CDR3 is TGTGCCAGCAGGGTGGGACAGGGGATACAAAAACTGTTTTTT. Translation gives CASRVGQGIQKLFF.

This clone was observed a single time. The chain links TRBV12-5 to TRBJ2-3; TRBD1 matches at 11 bases. Germline values: CDR1 LGHNT, CDR2 FRNRAP. CDR3 size: 15 residues. V trimming: 5 bases; J trimming: 5 bases; junction bases outside the gene matches: 6. CDR3 sequence reads: CASGPGTGGLDTQYF. CDR3 bases: TGTGCTAGTGGTCCCGGGACAGGGGGTTTAGATACGCAGTATTTT.

This CDR3 reads CASSLAPRGPRDTQYF. The CDR3 region has the DNA TGTGCCAGCAGCTTGGCCCCCAGGGGGCCGCGGGATACGCAGTATTTT. This chain uses TRBV5-7 with TRBJ2-3, with 8 bases matching TRBD1. TRBV5-7 counts as an open reading frame of uncertain function. The CDR3 loop spans 16 amino acids. V lost 0 bases, J lost 6 bases, and 9 bases stayed unmatched.

The V gene is TRBV4-1, the J gene TRBJ1-2, with unresolved D. V was clipped by 0 bases and J by 8 bases, with 10 bases between them. The CDR3 spans 13 residues. CDR1 is MGHRA and CDR2 is YSYEKL in the germline V gene. CDR3 sequence reads: CASSQEAGRGYTF. CDR3 DNA: TGCGCCAGCAGCCAAGAGGCAGGTCGGGGCTACACCTTC.

The genes are TRBV7-2 and TRBJ2-5, with TRBD1 matching over 8 bases. In germline, CDR1 is SGHTA, CDR2 FQGNSA. J was trimmed by 4 bases and V by 4 bases; bases with no gene match: 5. This CDR3 has 14 residues. CDR3 residues: CASSSRTGLETQYF. The CDR3 region has the DNA TGTGCCAGCAGCTCTAGGACAGGGTTAGAGACCCAGTACTTC.

The CDR3 DNA reads as TGTGCCAGCTCACCAGGACAGGGGGCAGTGTACGAGCAGTACTTC. The encoded protein is CASSPGQGAVYEQYF. J is TRBJ2-7 and V is TRBV18, with 11 nucleotides matching TRBD1. V lost 2 bases, J lost 4 bases, and 4 bases stayed unmatched. The germline V gene encodes CDR1 KGHSH and CDR2 LQKENI. The CDR3 loop spans 15 amino acids. The whole variable domain, filled in from reference TRBV18 and TRBJ2-7, reads NAGVMQNPRHLVRRRGQEARLRCSPMKGHSHVYWYRQLPEEGLKFMVYLQKENIIDESGMPKERFSAEFPKEGPSILRIQQVVRGDSAAYFCASSPGQGAVYEQYFGPGTRLTVT.